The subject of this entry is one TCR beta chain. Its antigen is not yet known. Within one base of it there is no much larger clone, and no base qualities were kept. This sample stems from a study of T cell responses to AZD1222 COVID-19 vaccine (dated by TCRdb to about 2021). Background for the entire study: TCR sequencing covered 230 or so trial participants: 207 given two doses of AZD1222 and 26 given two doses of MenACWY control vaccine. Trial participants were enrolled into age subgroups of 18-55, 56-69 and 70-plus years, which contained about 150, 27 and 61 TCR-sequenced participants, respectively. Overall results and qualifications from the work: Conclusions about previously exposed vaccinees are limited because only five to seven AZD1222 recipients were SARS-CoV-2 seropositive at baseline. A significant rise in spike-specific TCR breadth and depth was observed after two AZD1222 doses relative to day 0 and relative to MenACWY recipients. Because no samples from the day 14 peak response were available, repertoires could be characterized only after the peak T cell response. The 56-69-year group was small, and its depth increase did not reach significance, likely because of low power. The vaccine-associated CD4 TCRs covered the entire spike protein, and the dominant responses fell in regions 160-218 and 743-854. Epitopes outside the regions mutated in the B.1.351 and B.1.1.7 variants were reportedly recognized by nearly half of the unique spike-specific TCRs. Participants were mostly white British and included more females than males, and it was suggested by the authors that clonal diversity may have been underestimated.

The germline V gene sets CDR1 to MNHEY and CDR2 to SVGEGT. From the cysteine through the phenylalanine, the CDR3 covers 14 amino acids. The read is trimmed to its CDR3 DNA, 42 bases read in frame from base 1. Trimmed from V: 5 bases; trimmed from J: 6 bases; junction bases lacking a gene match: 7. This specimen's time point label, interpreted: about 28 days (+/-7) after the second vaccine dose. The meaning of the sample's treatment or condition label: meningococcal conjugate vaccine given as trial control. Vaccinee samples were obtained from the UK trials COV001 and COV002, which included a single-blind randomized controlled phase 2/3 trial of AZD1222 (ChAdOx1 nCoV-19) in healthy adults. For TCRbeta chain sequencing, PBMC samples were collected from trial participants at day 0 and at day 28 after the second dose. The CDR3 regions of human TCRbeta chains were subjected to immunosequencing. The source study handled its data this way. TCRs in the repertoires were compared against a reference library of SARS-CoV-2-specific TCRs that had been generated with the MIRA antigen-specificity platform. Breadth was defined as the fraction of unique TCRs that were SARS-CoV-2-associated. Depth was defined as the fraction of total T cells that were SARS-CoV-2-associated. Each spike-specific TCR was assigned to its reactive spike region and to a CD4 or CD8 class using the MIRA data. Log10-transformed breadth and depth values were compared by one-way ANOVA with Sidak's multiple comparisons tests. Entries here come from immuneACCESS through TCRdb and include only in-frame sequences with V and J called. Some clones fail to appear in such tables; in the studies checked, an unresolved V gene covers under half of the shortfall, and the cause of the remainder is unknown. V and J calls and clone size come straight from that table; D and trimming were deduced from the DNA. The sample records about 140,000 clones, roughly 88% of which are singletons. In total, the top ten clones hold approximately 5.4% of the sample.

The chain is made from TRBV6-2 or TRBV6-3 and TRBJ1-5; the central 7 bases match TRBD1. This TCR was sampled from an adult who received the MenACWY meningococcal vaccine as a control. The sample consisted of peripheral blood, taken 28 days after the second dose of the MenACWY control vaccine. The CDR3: CASSLTGVRQPQHF. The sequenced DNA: TGTGCCAGCAGTCTAACAGGGGTGCGTCAGCCCCAGCATTTT.